The next 26 T cell receptor beta chains were all read from a single sample in a study of cytomegalovirus exposure and HLA in healthy donors. 60 Vbeta and 13 Jbeta primers were used in PCR. Method: immunoSEQ multiplex PCR; TCRdb's copy keeps in-frame clones and lacks some. The table lists 55,000 to 75,000 clones. Sequencing input: PBMCs. These receptors were taken from a male donor in good health and CMV-seronegative.

The chain links TRBV5-1 to TRBJ2-2; 8 bases fit TRBD2. V lost 4 bases and J lost 3; bases outside the gene matches: 8. Germline-derived CDR1 and CDR2 are SGHRS and YFSETQ. The CDR3 loop spans 16 amino acids. The CDR3 bases are TGCGCCAGCAGCCCCCTCACTAGCGGCTACACCGGGGAGCTGTTTTTT. Its protein product is CASSPLTSGYTGELFF.

This chain links TRBV29-1 with TRBJ2-3, with 8 bases lining up with TRBD1. V lost 4 bases and J lost 6; bases outside the gene matches: 3. The germline gives CDR1 SQVTM, CDR2 ANQGSEA. The CDR3 is made up of 12 amino acids. Written as DNA, the CDR3 is TGCAGCGTTGGTCAGGGGGCGGATACGCAGTATTTT. Translated: CSVGQGADTQYF.

The V call is TRBV19, the J call TRBJ2-7; 8 positions agree with TRBD1. The CDR3 covers 14 residues. J was trimmed by 2 bases and V by 6 bases; bases with no gene match: 6. Germline CDR1 LNHDA, CDR2 SQIVND (reference sequence). CDR3 coding DNA: TGTGCCAGTAGCCTCAGGACAGGGCCCTACGAGCAGTACTTC. It specifies CASSLRTGPYEQYF.

The chain is built from TRBV5-1 and TRBJ1-2, with a possible D match to TRBD1 (5 bases). Germline V gives CDR1 SGHRS, CDR2 YFSETQ. V was cut by 3 bases and J by 7 bases, with 19 bases left in between. The CDR3 loop spans 15 amino acids. For the CDR3, the DNA is TGCGCCAGCAGCTCTCTTAGCCAGGGAACGAGTGGCTACACCTTC. This translates into CASSSLSQGTSGYTF. Filled out from reference TRBV5-1 and TRBJ1-2, the complete variable domain reads KAGVTQTPRYLIKTRGQQVTLSCSPISGHRSVSWYQQTPGQGLQFLFEYFSETQRNKGNFPGRFSGRQFSNSRSEMNVSTLELGDSALYLCASSSLSQGTSGYTFGSGTRLTVV.

A remark on this clone: At the DNA level, this CDR3 is encoded by other sequences in the same sample as well. This chain connects TRBV7-8 to TRBJ1-6; 8 bases map to TRBD1. Losses at the gene ends were 5 bases for V and 4 bases for J; bases not matched to a gene: 13. Germline-derived CDR1 and CDR2 are SGHVS and FQNEAQ. This CDR3 spans 18 amino acids. CDR3 nucleotide sequence: TGTGCCAGCAGCAAATCCCGGGACAGGACCTCATATAATTCACCCCTCCACTTT. Translating it yields CASSKSRDRTSYNSPLHF.

Concerning this clone: The junction differs from germline at one of its ends, possibly a read error. This chain connects TRBV19 to TRBJ1-1; D not resolved. The CDR3 length is 12 residues. From germline, CDR1 is LNHDA and CDR2 SQIVND (reference sequence). DNA for the CDR3: TGTGCGGCGGGAATCTCTAACACTGAAGATTTCTTT. Encoded protein: CAAGISNTEDFF.

J is TRBJ2-5 and V is TRBV28; D is ambiguous. The J call is uncertain, as TRBJ2-7 better fits the DNA end. The CDR3 sequence is 12 residues long. The germline V gene has CDR1 MDHEN and CDR2 SYDVKM. The CDR3 spells CASSQDVHEQYF. In DNA, the CDR3 is TGTGCCAGCAGCCAAGATGTTCACGAGCAGTACTTC.

V gene TRBV21-1 combines with J gene TRBJ1-1; TRBD1 is the table's D call and was not checked against the DNA. TRBV21-1 is a pseudogene segment. This CDR3 has 15 residues. As DNA, the CDR3 is TGTGCCAGCAGCAAGGCGGAACAGGGGCCCTATGAAGCTTTCTTT. Translating gives CASSKAEQGPYEAFF.

The chain carries TRBV7-2 and TRBJ2-7, with no clear D. The germline V gene encodes CDR1 SGHTA and CDR2 FQGNSA. Between the trimmed V and J ends, which lost 3 bases and 2 bases, there was a span of 11 bases. The CDR3 extends over 14 amino acids. CDR3 nucleotide sequence: TGTGCCAGCAGCTTGAGGTCTGACGCCTACGAGCAGTACTTC. Its translation is CASSLRSDAYEQYF.

This chain joins TRBV2 and TRBJ2-7, with TRBD1 identical over 9 bases. The ends lost 6 bases at V and 5 bases at J; junction bases unmatched: 5. The CDR3 totals 13 residues. CDR1 and CDR2 (germline): SNHLY, FYNNEI. The CDR3 sequence: CASRRDRANEQYF. The CDR3, as DNA: TGTGCCAGCAGACGGGACAGGGCCAACGAGCAGTACTTC.

The chain uses TRBV18 and TRBJ2-4; the D gene is possibly TRBD1 (7 bases). Germline V gene data show CDR1 as KGHSH and CDR2 as LQKENI. Trimming removed 3 bases from V and 3 bases from J, with 12 bases in between. The CDR3 runs 15 residues. CDR3 sequence (DNA): TGTGCCAGCTCACCGCCGCAGGGGGGCAAAAACATTCAGTACTTC. Translation gives CASSPPQGGKNIQYF.

This sequence joins TRBV7-2 and TRBJ2-7; no reliable D call. In germline, CDR1 is SGHTA, CDR2 FQGNSA. V was clipped by 5 bases and J by 1 base, with 12 bases between them. There are 14 residues in the CDR3. CDR3 bases: TGTGCCAGCAGCCCCGGAGCTACTTCCTACGAGCAGTACTTC. Translating it yields CASSPGATSYEQYF.

The chain couples TRBV5-1 to TRBJ1-1; D gene ambiguous. Trimming took off 0 bases at V and 2 bases at J, with 8 bases between the two ends. The CDR3 runs 14 residues. CDR1 and CDR2 from the germline V gene are SGHRS and YFSETQ. CDR3 DNA sequence: TGCGCCAGCAGCTTGGTTTCCGGTAACACTGAAGCTTTCTTT. Amino acid sequence: CASSLVSGNTEAFF. Together with reference TRBV5-1 and TRBJ1-1, the CDR3 gives the full variable domain: KAGVTQTPRYLIKTRGQQVTLSCSPISGHRSVSWYQQTPGQGLQFLFEYFSETQRNKGNFPGRFSGRQFSNSRSEMNVSTLELGDSALYLCASSLVSGNTEAFFGQGTRLTVV.

The rearrangement joins TRBV28 to TRBJ2-6; TRBD1 matches at 9 bases. V was pared by 4 bases and J by 2 bases, with 9 bases of the junction left unmatched. Germline V gene lookup returns CDR1 MDHEN and CDR2 SYDVKM. CDR3 length equals 18 residues. The CDR3 loop reads CASSSLPDRGAGANVLTF. In nucleotides, the CDR3 is TGTGCCAGCAGTTCCCTTCCCGACAGGGGGGCTGGGGCCAACGTCCTGACTTTC.

The chain carries TRBV6-5 and TRBJ1-6; 8 bases are a match to TRBD1. There are 15 residues in the CDR3. Germline V gives CDR1 MNHEY, CDR2 SVGAGI. The junction had 4 bases not matched to a gene; V was cut back by 2 bases and J by 7 bases. The CDR3 loop reads CASSYGYRGNSPLHF. For the CDR3, the DNA is TGTGCCAGCAGTTACGGTTACAGGGGGAATTCACCCCTCCACTTT.

The chain joins TRBV27 to TRBJ2-1, with a possible D match to TRBD2 (6 bases). Germline values: CDR1 MNHEY, CDR2 SMNVEV (reference sequence). CDR3 size: 13 residues. Trimming cost V 3 bases and J 4 bases, with 7 bases left between them. CDR3 region: CASSFREYNEQFF. The CDR3 DNA reads as TGTGCCAGCAGTTTCCGGGAGTACAATGAGCAGTTCTTC.

V and J are TRBV6-1 and TRBJ2-1; D unclear. The germline V gene encodes CDR1 MNHNS and CDR2 SASEGT. The CDR3 spans 14 residues. V was clipped by 2 bases and J by 4 bases, with 9 bases between them. The CDR3 DNA is TGTGCCAGCAGTGAAAGAGAAGTTTACAATGAGCAGTTCTTC. It is translated as CASSEREVYNEQFF.

Comment on this clone: Sequence at one end of the junction differs from germline and may be a read error. The gene calls are TRBV7-7 and TRBJ2-7; 10 nucleotides agree with TRBD2. The CDR3 totals 13 residues. Germline V gene data show CDR1 as SSHAT and CDR2 as FNYEAQ (reference sequence). DNA of the CDR3: TGTGCTAGCAGCTCGGGACTAGCGTACGAGCAGTACTTC. Translation gives CASSSGLAYEQYF.

The chain employs TRBV7-3 and TRBJ2-2; 8 bases map to TRBD2. The germline CDR1 and CDR2 sequences are SGHTA and FQGTGA. The V gene end was trimmed by 4 bases and the J gene end by 3 bases; junction bases not matched to a gene: 1. This CDR3 spans 14 amino acids. CDR3 nucleotides: TGTGCCAGCAGCTCGCGGGGGGACACCGGGGAGCTGTTTTTT. Translating it yields CASSSRGDTGELFF.

The chain combines TRBV5-1 with TRBJ2-1; 10 positions match TRBD2. CDR1 and CDR2 (germline): SGHRS, YFSETQ. V shed 2 bases, J shed 5 bases, and the junction held 7 bases outside the gene matches. This CDR3 region has 16 residues. The chain's CDR3 is CASSLTSGVPDNEQFF. DNA for the CDR3: TGCGCCAGCAGCTTAACTAGCGGGGTCCCCGACAATGAGCAGTTCTTC.

J is TRBJ1-1 and V is TRBV4-3; TRBD1 aligns across 10 bases. This CDR3 has 14 amino acids. V lost 0 bases to trimming and J lost 13 bases; unmatched junction nucleotides: 8. Looked up from germline, CDR1 is LGHNA and CDR2 is YSLEER. This CDR3 is CASSQEGTGDKDFF. Written as DNA, the CDR3 is TGCGCCAGCAGCCAAGAGGGGACAGGGGATAAAGATTTCTTT.

The chain combines TRBV7-9 with TRBJ2-5; 7 positions match TRBD1. The V gene end was trimmed by 7 bases and the J gene end by 5 bases; junction bases not matched to a gene: 7. CDR1 is SEHNR and CDR2 is FQNEAQ in the germline V gene (reference sequence). This CDR3 is 13 amino acids long. CDR3 nucleotides: TGTGCCAGCACTACAGGGGATCGTGAGACCCAGTACTTC. Translating gives CASTTGDRETQYF.

This sequence joins TRBV7-2 and TRBJ1-1, with D perhaps TRBD1 (6 bases). This CDR3 region has 14 residues. V shed 1 base and J shed 4 bases, with 10 bases lying between them. Germline V gives CDR1 SGHTA, CDR2 FQGNSA. The CDR3 bases are TGTGCCAGCAGCTTAGGGGGGCCTAGCACTGAAGCTTTCTTT. It specifies CASSLGGPSTEAFF. The full variable domain, rest sourced from reference TRBV7-2 and TRBJ1-1, is GAGVSQSPSNKVTEKGKDVELRCDPISGHTALYWYRQSLGQGLEFLIYFQGNSAPDKSGLPSDRFSAERTGGSVSTLTIQRTQQEDSAVYLCASSLGGPSTEAFFGQGTRLTVV.

The chain couples TRBV30 to TRBJ1-5; the D is unclear. This CDR3 contains 12 residues. From germline, CDR1 is GTSNPN and CDR2 SVGIG (reference sequence). Deletions cut 1 base from V and 7 bases from J, with 8 bases between. CDR3 nucleotides: TGTGCCTGGAGTGCCTCTTTACAGCCCCAGCATTTT. It translates to CAWSASLQPQHF.

The gene calls are TRBV4-3 and TRBJ2-7, with 7 bases matching TRBD2. Germline CDR1 reads LGHNA; CDR2 reads YSLEER. V was pared by 1 base and J by 6 bases, with 3 bases of the junction left unmatched. The CDR3 consists of 13 residues. In nucleotides, the CDR3 is TGCGCCAGCAGCCAAGGCGGGGGAGGCGAGCAGTACTTC. Its protein is CASSQGGGGEQYF.

This chain joins TRBV7-9 and TRBJ1-6, with 7 bases aligning to TRBD1. CDR3 length: 17 residues. CDR1 and CDR2 from the germline V gene are SEHNR and FQNEAQ (reference sequence). V dropped 5 bases and J dropped 4; count of bases not matched to a gene: 11. The CDR3 region is CASSASRGTDYNSPLHF. Here the CDR3 DNA reads TGTGCCAGCAGCGCTAGCAGGGGGACAGATTATAATTCACCCCTCCACTTT. Looking up the rest from reference TRBV7-9 and TRBJ1-6 gives the full variable domain: DTGVSQNPRHKITKRGQNVTFRCDPISEHNRLYWYRQTLGQGPEFLTYFQNEAQLEKSRLLSDRFSAERPKGSFSTLEIQRTEQGDSAMYLCASSASRGTDYNSPLHFGNGTRLTVT.